Presented here are 30 T cell receptor beta chains from one specimen sequenced in a study of regulatory T cells in long-lasting Graves disease. Arm-PCR of CDR3 regions and iRepertoire HTBI primers were the basis on which TCR beta libraries were built. TCRdb called the multiplex PCR reads again in MiXCR, with one record for every CDR3 protein. The sample consists of roughly 520,000 distinct CDR3 sequences, around 12% of them appearing once. Specified time point: newly diagnosed GD, antithyroid drugs for less than 3 months. Construction of the TCR library relied on RNA isolated from PBMCs. This sample was shared with a second study, whose subject was T cells in Graves' hyperthyroidism and ophthalmopathy.

Specimen: peripheral blood mononuclear cells (PBMCs), collected at new diagnosis, from a patient treated with antithyroid drugs. The receptors stem from a woman in her thirties with Graves disease.

Worth noting for this clonotype: A much larger clone differs by one base, so this may be a read error. The V call is TRBV12-3 or TRBV12-4, the J call TRBJ1-2, with a weak D call TRBD1 (5 bases). This CDR3 contains 14 residues. The V end was cut by 7 bases, the J end by 8 bases, with 20 bases between. The CDR3: CASIVAGRTWGYTF. CDR3 nucleotide sequence: TGTGCCAGCATAGTCGCGGGACGCACCTGGGGCTACACCTTC.

This clonotype has only a few counts. This may be a read error: a much more frequent sequence differs by one nucleotide. The genes are TRBV27 and TRBJ1-1; 8 bases match TRBD1. The trim removed 5 bases at V and 4 bases at J, leaving 6 bases unmatched. There are 14 residues in the CDR3. CDR1 and CDR2 (germline): MNHEY, SMNVEV (reference sequence). CDR3 amino acids: CASSQGALSTEAFF. The CDR3 nucleotides read TGTGCCAGCAGTCAGGGGGCCCTGAGCACTGAAGCTTTCTTT.

This clonotype has ten or more counts. The CDR3 loop is CASSPAPGYEQYF. Written as DNA, the CDR3 is TGTGCCAGTAGTCCTGCCCCAGGGTACGAGCAGTACTTC. The V call is TRBV19, the J call TRBJ2-7; D is perhaps TRBD1 (5 bases). The CDR3 extends over 13 amino acids. In germline, CDR1 is LNHDA, CDR2 SQIVND (reference sequence). Trimming took 5 bases from V and 4 from J, leaving 12 bases between them.

This clonotype showed up many times. The CDR3 bases are TGTGCCAGCACCACGGGGACAACCTTGTTACATCAGCCCCAGCATTTT. The encoded protein is CASTTGTTLLHQPQHF. The rearrangement joins TRBV28 to TRBJ1-5, with a weak D call TRBD1 (6 bases). Per germline, CDR1 MDHEN and CDR2 SYDVKM. The length of the CDR3 is 16 residues. The V end was cut by 7 bases, the J end by 5 bases, with 21 bases between.

This clonotype was seen ten or more times. The chain recombines TRBV7-2 with TRBJ1-5, with unresolved D. This CDR3 is built from 15 residues. Germline loops: CDR1 SGHTA, CDR2 FQGNSA. Trimming took off 2 bases at V and 6 bases at J, with 14 bases between the two ends. CDR3 loop: CASSLMPATSQPQHF. The CDR3, as DNA: TGTGCCAGCAGCTTAATGCCAGCCACTAGTCAGCCCCAGCATTTT.

In its sample, this clonotype was seen a few times. V usage is TRBV4-2 and J usage is TRBJ1-1; D is unresolved. CDR3 length: 15 amino acids. V gave up 3 bases and J gave up 4 bases, with 15 bases separating them. The V gene's germline CDR1 is LGHNA and CDR2 YNFKEQ. The CDR3 reads CASSHGGSLGTEAFF. The CDR3 nucleotides are TGTGCCAGCAGCCATGGCGGATCTCTGGGCACTGAAGCTTTCTTT.

This clonotype was counted ten times or more. The rearrangement links TRBV18 to TRBJ1-4; maybe TRBD1 (6 bases). The CDR3 sequence is 14 residues long. In germline, CDR1 is KGHSH, CDR2 LQKENI. V gave up 6 bases and J gave up 5 bases, with 13 bases separating them. The chain's CDR3 is CASSSQGRNEKLFF. The CDR3 bases are TGTGCCAGCTCGTCCCAGGGGAGAAATGAAAAACTGTTTTTT.

This clonotype was observed at least ten times. The chain carries TRBV3-1 and TRBJ2-7; no reliable D call. The germline V gene has CDR1 LGHDT and CDR2 YNNKEL (reference sequence). Deletions cut 4 bases from V and 2 bases from J, with 15 bases between. This CDR3 has 15 residues. CDR3 sequence reads: CASSPTVGEAYEQYF. In DNA form, the CDR3 reads TGTGCCAGCAGCCCCACGGTCGGAGAGGCCTACGAGCAGTACTTC.

This chain connects TRBV11-2 to TRBJ2-1, with D uncertain. The CDR3 has 13 amino acids. CDR1 and CDR2 from the germline V gene are SGHAT and FQNNGV. Trimming pared 2 bases from V and 6 bases from J, leaving 8 bases between. CDR3 in DNA: TGTGCCAGCAGCTTATCTTCCCTCAATGAGCAGTTCTTC. It translates to CASSLSSLNEQFF. The full variable domain, in which reference TRBV11-2 and TRBJ2-1 provide the parts outside the CDR3, is EAGVAQSPRYKIIEKRQSVAFWCNPISGHATLYWYQQILGQGPKLLIQFQNNGVVDDSQLPKDRFSAERLKGVDSTLKIQPAKLEDSAVYLCASSLSSLNEQFFGPGTRLTVL.

This clonotype was seen repeatedly, ten times or more. The J gene is TRBJ2-5, the V gene TRBV7-6, with TRBD1 identical over 9 bases. CDR3 length equals 14 residues. Germline assignment: CDR1 SGHVS and CDR2 FNYEAQ. Losses at the gene ends were 3 bases for V and 5 bases for J; bases not matched to a gene: 4. The CDR3 region is CASSFRDRAETQYF. CDR3 DNA sequence: TGTGCCAGCAGCTTCCGGGACAGGGCTGAGACCCAGTACTTC.

The sample holds many counts of this clonotype. The chain carries TRBV12-3 or TRBV12-4 and TRBJ2-2; a weak D match, TRBD1 (5 bases). The CDR3 consists of 12 residues. Trimming left V 5 bases short and J 4 bases short, with 5 bases between. CDR3 loop: CASSRGTGELFF. The CDR3 region has the DNA TGTGCCAGCAGTAGGGGCACCGGGGAGCTGTTTTTT.

In its sample, this clonotype was seen many times. The chain carries TRBV12-3 or TRBV12-4 and TRBJ2-7; TRBD2 aligns across 7 bases. CDR3 length equals 19 residues. The junction had 18 bases not matched to a gene; V was cut back by 3 bases and J by 1 base. DNA of the CDR3: TGTGCCAGCAGTTTCAAACCGGCCTATCCAGCGGGATGGTCCTACGAGCAGTACTTC. It is translated as CASSFKPAYPAGWSYEQYF.

This clonotype appeared many times. This sequence joins TRBV2 and TRBJ2-5; weak D call: TRBD2 (5 bases). The CDR3 extends over 14 amino acids. CDR1 and CDR2 from the germline V gene are SNHLY and FYNNEI. Trimming took off 4 bases at V and 1 base at J, with 10 bases between the two ends. CDR3 loop: CASSAEAAQETQYF. The CDR3, as DNA: TGTGCCAGCAGTGCGGAGGCAGCCCAAGAGACCCAGTACTTC.

V and J are TRBV20-1 and TRBJ2-3; 10 nucleotides align to TRBD2. CDR3 length equals 16 residues. Germline CDR1 DFQATT, CDR2 SNEGSKA (reference sequence). V was clipped by 5 bases and J by 2 bases; unmatched bases: 10. CDR3 sequence reads: CSAGRTSGGNTDTQYF. The DNA of the CDR3 is TGCAGTGCTGGTAGGACTAGCGGCGGGAACACAGATACGCAGTATTTT.

This clonotype was observed at least ten times. This rearrangement joins TRBV6-9 to TRBJ1-5; maybe TRBD1 (5 bases). V lost 3 bases, J lost 2 bases, and 17 bases lay in between. The CDR3 length is 17 residues. CDR1 and CDR2 (germline): MNHGY, SVAAGI. The CDR3 protein is CASSYSLEGPGNQPQHF. CDR3 in DNA: TGTGCCAGCAGTTACTCCCTTGAGGGGCCTGGCAATCAGCCCCAGCATTTT.

This clonotype was recorded at least ten times. V gene TRBV10-2 combines with J gene TRBJ2-3, with TRBD2 as a possible D gene (8 bases). TRBJ2-1 matches the DNA end more closely, so the J call is doubtful. CDR3 length: 18 amino acids. Looked up from germline, CDR1 is WSHSY and CDR2 is SAAADI. CDR3 nucleotide sequence: TGCGCCAGCAGTGATAGCAGGGGGGGGACTAGAAGCCGAAATGAGCAGTTCTTC. This encodes CASSDSRGGTRSRNEQFF.

This clonotype was seen repeatedly, ten times or more. The chain has TRBV18 and TRBJ1-1; a possible D gene is TRBD1 (6 bases). The V gene's germline CDR1 is KGHSH and CDR2 LQKENI. With 1 base removed from V and 0 bases from J, the gap between germline ends came to 15 bases. The CDR3 loop spans 17 amino acids. The CDR3 spells CASSPRKGGDMNTEAFF. The CDR3, as DNA: TGTGCCAGCTCACCACGGAAGGGTGGGGACATGAACACTGAAGCTTTCTTT.

The rearrangement joins TRBV20-1 to TRBJ2-3, with D possibly TRBD1 on 5 matching bases. Germline V gene data show CDR1 as DFQATT and CDR2 as SNEGSKA (reference sequence). There are 14 residues in the CDR3. The ends were cut back, 1 base at V and 5 bases at J, with 13 bases in the middle. CDR3 coding DNA: TGCAGTGCTAGAGGGGGTGGGGCCGGAGATACGCAGTATTTT. Translated, it gives CSARGGGAGDTQYF.

This clonotype came up many times. V and J are TRBV6-1 and TRBJ1-1; no clear D gene. V was clipped by 4 bases and J by 0 bases, with 9 bases between them. In germline, CDR1 is MNHNS, CDR2 SASEGT. This CDR3 is 14 amino acids long. In DNA, the CDR3 is TGTGCCAGCAGTGCAAGGGTCCTGAACACTGAAGCTTTCTTT. Translation gives CASSARVLNTEAFF.

This clonotype has a handful of counts. This chain joins TRBV6-2 or TRBV6-3 and TRBJ2-5; tentatively, D is TRBD2 (7 bases). Germline values: CDR1 MNHEY, CDR2 SVGEGT. The length of the CDR3 is 16 residues. V lost 7 bases and J lost 2, with 20 bases in between. In DNA, the CDR3 is TGTGCCAGCATTCCCACCCGAGCGGGACAACAAGAGACCCAGTACTTC. It codes for CASIPTRAGQQETQYF.

In this sample, this clonotype turned up many times. This sequence joins TRBV2 and TRBJ1-6; maybe TRBD1 (6 bases). CDR1 SNHLY and CDR2 FYNNEI come from the germline V gene. V lost 6 bases and J 7 bases, leaving 13 bases between the germline ends. The CDR3 totals 14 residues. CDR3 sequence reads: CASRKTGTNSPLHF. In DNA form, the CDR3 reads TGTGCCAGCAGAAAGACAGGAACCAATTCACCCCTCCACTTT.

This clonotype was picked up many times. V is TRBV6-1 and J is TRBJ2-5; D may be TRBD1 (6 bases). V lost 6 bases and J lost 3, with 11 bases in between. CDR3 length equals 13 residues. The germline CDR1 and CDR2 sequences are MNHNS and SASEGT. CDR3 residues: CASRTGTKETQYF. The CDR3 region has the DNA TGTGCCAGCAGAACCGGGACAAAAGAGACCCAGTACTTC.

This clonotype was detected a few times. The chain uses TRBV12-3 or TRBV12-4 and TRBJ2-7; 9 nucleotides align to TRBD2. V gave up 8 bases and J gave up 4 bases; unmatched junction bases: 6. The CDR3 loop spans 13 amino acids. CDR3 DNA sequence: TGTGCCAGCGGACCGGGACTAGCTTACGAGCAGTACTTC. It is translated as CASGPGLAYEQYF.

The table lists this clonotype with many counts. This sequence joins TRBV12-3 or TRBV12-4 and TRBJ2-7; D might be TRBD1 (6 bases). V was clipped by 8 bases and J by 5 bases, with 19 bases between them. The CDR3 is 14 residues long. The DNA of the CDR3 is TGTGCCAGCGACCCCGGGCAGGGGTTCCACGAGCAGTACTTC. Translating it yields CASDPGQGFHEQYF.

A remark on this clonotype: A far larger clone is just one base off, so this is likely a read error. The chain carries TRBV12-3 or TRBV12-4 and TRBJ2-1; D perhaps matches TRBD2 (6 bases). The DNA end is more similar to TRBJ2-5, so the J call may be wrong. This CDR3 has 13 amino acids. CDR3 sequence reads: CAGSLTRWETQYF. The CDR3 DNA is TGTGCCGGCAGTTTGACTAGATGGGAGACCCAGTACTTC.

This clonotype has ten or more counts. The V call is TRBV6-1, the J call TRBJ1-5; TRBD1 is a possible D gene (6 bases). The V end lost 6 bases, the J end lost 14 bases, and 20 bases lay between the germline ends. This CDR3 region has 13 residues. The germline gives CDR1 MNHNS, CDR2 SASEGT. The CDR3 loop reads CASSSLRGPEEHF. CDR3 nucleotides: TGTGCCAGCAGCTCACTCCGGGGGCCAGAAGAGCATTTT.

Many counts were recorded for this clonotype. This chain joins TRBV18 and TRBJ2-7; a weak D match, TRBD1 (6 bases). The CDR3 length is 15 residues. Per germline, CDR1 KGHSH and CDR2 LQKENI. V was cut by 0 bases and J by 1 base, with 10 bases left in between. CDR3 bases: TGTGCCAGCTCACCACCGGACAGCCGATCCTACGAGCAGTACTTC. It codes for CASSPPDSRSYEQYF.

J is TRBJ2-1 and V is TRBV12-3 or TRBV12-4; D is perhaps TRBD2 (6 bases). The CDR3 is made up of 14 amino acids. Trimming left V 3 bases short and J 5 bases short, with 11 bases between. The CDR3 region is CASSLASENNEQFF. The DNA of the CDR3 is TGTGCCAGCAGTTTGGCTAGCGAAAACAATGAGCAGTTCTTC.

At least ten counts were recorded for this clonotype. The chain has TRBV11-2 and TRBJ1-3, with 7 bases fitting TRBD1. Trimming removed 1 base from V and 3 bases from J; junction bases left unmatched: 3. In germline, CDR1 is SGHAT, CDR2 FQNNGV. CDR3 length equals 15 residues. The CDR3 sequence is CASSLGGGYGNTIYF. CDR3 in DNA: TGTGCCAGCAGCTTAGGAGGGGGCTATGGAAACACCATATATTTT.

The rearrangement links TRBV7-9 to TRBJ2-3, with D unclear. V dropped 5 bases and J dropped 2 bases, with 8 bases sitting between them. There are 13 residues in the CDR3. Germline V lookup: CDR1 SEHNR, CDR2 FQNEAQ (reference sequence). The chain's CDR3 is CASSRLPTDTQYF. The CDR3 DNA follows: TGTGCCAGCAGCCGACTCCCCACAGATACGCAGTATTTT.